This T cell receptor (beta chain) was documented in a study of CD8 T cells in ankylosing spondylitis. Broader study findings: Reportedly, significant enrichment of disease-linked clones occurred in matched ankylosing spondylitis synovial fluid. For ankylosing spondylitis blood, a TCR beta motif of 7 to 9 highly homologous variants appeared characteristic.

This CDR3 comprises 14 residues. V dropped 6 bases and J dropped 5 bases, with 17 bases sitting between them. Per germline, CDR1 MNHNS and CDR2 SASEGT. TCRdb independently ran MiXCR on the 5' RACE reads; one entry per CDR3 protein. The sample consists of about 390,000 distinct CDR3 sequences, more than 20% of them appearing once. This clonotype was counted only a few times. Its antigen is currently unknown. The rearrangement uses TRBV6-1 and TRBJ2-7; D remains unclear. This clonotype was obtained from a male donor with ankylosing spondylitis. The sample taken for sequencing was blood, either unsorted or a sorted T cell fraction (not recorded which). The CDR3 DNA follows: TGTGCCAGCAGCCCTTCCGGACGACCGAACGAGCAGTACTTC. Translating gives CASSPSGRPNEQYF.